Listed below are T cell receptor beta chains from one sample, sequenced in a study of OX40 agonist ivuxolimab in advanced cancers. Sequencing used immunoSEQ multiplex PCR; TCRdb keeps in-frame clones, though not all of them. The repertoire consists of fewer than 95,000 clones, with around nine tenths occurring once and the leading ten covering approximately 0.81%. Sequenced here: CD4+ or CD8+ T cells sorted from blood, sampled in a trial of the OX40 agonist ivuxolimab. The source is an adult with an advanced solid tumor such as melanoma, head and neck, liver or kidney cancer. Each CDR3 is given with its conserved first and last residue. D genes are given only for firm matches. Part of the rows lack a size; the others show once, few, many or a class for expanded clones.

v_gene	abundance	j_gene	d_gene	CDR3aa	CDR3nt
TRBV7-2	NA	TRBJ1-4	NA	CASSLDTKLFF	TGTGCCAGCAGCTTGGACACCAAACTGTTTTTT
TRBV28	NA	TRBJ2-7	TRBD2	CASRPYSGSSSYEQYF	TGTGCCAGCAGACCTTATAGCGGGAGCTCGTCCTACGAGCAGTACTTC
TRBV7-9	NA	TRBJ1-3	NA	CASSLLSAISGNTIYF	TGTGCCAGCAGCTTACTGTCTGCTATTTCTGGAAACACCATATATTTT
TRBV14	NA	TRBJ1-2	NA	CASSQAGLPRKSGYTF	TGTGCCAGCAGCCAAGCTGGACTCCCGAGAAAGTCTGGCTACACCTTC
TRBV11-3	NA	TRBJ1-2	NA	CASSTEGVRGYTF	TGTGCCAGCAGCACAGAAGGGGTGCGGGGCTACACCTTC
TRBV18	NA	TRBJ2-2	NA	CASSPWTLYGELFF	TGTGCCAGCTCACCGTGGACTCTATACGGGGAGCTGTTTTTT
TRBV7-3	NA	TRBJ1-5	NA	CASSKDSNQPQHF	TGTGCCAGCAGCAAGGATAGCAATCAGCCCCAGCATTTT
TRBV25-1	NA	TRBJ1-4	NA	CASSDHGGGEKLFF	TGTGCCAGCAGTGATCATGGGGGAGGGGAAAAACTGTTTTTT
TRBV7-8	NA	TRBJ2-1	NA	CASSFGGDPTAQFF	TGTGCCAGCAGCTTCGGCGGCGATCCTACGGCGCAGTTCTTC
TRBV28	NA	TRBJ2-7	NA	CASSFQPGEQYF	TGTGCCAGCAGTTTCCAGCCCGGGGAGCAGTACTTC
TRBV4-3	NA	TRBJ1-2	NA	CASSQGSSLNYGYTF	TGCGCCAGCAGCCAAGGATCTTCCCTTAACTATGGCTACACCTTC
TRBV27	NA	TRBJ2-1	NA	CASSLGAGVILNEQFF	TGTGCCAGCAGTTTAGGAGCCGGGGTGATTTTGAATGAGCAGTTCTTC
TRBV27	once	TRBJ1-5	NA	CASSFVGSQPQHF	TGTGCCAGCAGTTTCGTCGGCAGTCAGCCCCAGCATTTT
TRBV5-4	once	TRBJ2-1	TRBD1	CASSLGTGDYNEQFF	TGTGCCAGCAGCCTCGGGACAGGGGATTACAATGAGCAGTTCTTC
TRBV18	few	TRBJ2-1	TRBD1	CASSRQGYYNEQFF	TGTGCCAGCTCTAGACAGGGGTACTACAATGAGCAGTTCTTC
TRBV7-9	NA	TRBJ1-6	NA	CASSPPDYNSPLHF	TGTGCCAGCAGCCCACCCGATTATAATTCACCCCTCCACTTT
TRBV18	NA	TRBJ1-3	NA	CASSPSDGNTIYF	TGTGCCAGCTCCCCATCGGACGGAAACACCATATATTTT
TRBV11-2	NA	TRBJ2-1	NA	CASSLEAGTHNEQFF	TGTGCCAGCAGCTTAGAGGCGGGAACCCACAATGAGCAGTTCTTC
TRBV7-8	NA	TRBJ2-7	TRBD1	CASSLTGQGAHEQYF	TGTGCCAGCAGCTTAACGGGACAGGGGGCCCACGAGCAGTACTTC
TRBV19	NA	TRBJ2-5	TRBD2	CASSSPRLAGQETQYF	TGTGCCAGTAGCTCCCCCCGACTAGCGGGACAAGAGACCCAGTACTTC
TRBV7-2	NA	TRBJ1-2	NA	CASSPGGPNYGYTF	TGTGCCAGCAGCCCCGGGGGCCCTAACTATGGCTACACCTTC
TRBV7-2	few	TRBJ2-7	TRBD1	CASSDDRVYEQYF	TGTGCCAGCAGCGACGACAGGGTCTACGAGCAGTACTTC
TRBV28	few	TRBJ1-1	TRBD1	CASISGGHTEAFF	TGTGCCAGCATTTCAGGGGGCCACACTGAAGCTTTCTTT
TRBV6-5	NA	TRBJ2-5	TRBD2	CASSFEAGVPETQYF	TGTGCCAGCAGTTTTGAGGCGGGAGTACCAGAGACCCAGTACTTC
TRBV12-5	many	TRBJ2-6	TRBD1	CASGRGLGANVLTF	TGTGCTAGTGGTAGGGGGCTTGGGGCCAACGTCCTGACTTTC
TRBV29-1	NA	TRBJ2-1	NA	CSVGVYRGPGNEQFF	TGCAGCGTTGGGGTTTATAGGGGACCGGGCAATGAGCAGTTCTTC
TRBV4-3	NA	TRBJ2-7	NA	CASSQDIRDGDSYEQYF	TGCGCCAGCAGCCAAGATATTCGGGACGGAGATTCCTACGAGCAGTACTTC
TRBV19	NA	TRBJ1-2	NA	CASSRLGVGNYGYTF	TGTGCCAGTAGTAGGCTCGGGGTCGGTAACTATGGCTACACCTTC